The T cell receptor (beta chain) under discussion was sequenced for a study of T cell responses to AZD1222 COVID-19 vaccine. V was shortened by 0 bases and J by 1 base, with 14 bases between the two germline ends. Germline loops: CDR1 SGDLS, CDR2 YYNGEE. This CDR3 comprises 18 residues. Points on this clone: Its target is unknown.

Whole-study findings and limits: Rises in breadth and depth of Spike-specific TCRs came after two AZD1222 doses. The peak T cell response came first, and repertoires were sampled only after it. White British donors predominated, females outnumbered males, and clonal diversity was possibly underestimated. Baseline serostatus was positive in only a handful of AZD1222 recipients.

The repertoire was sequenced with immunoSEQ multiplex PCR; TCRdb's copy has only in-frame clones and lacks some. The sample contains more than 150,000 clones, around 85% of which appear only once. This sample comprised peripheral blood, obtained after recovery from COVID-19. The chain joins TRBV9 to TRBJ1-6; no definite D call. The source is an adult who had recovered from COVID-19. CDR3 nucleotide sequence: TGTGCCAGCAGCGTAGAAGGAAACCTTTGGTCCTATAATTCACCCCTCCACTTT. Translating it yields CASSVEGNLWSYNSPLHF.